Shown below are 26 T cell receptor beta chains from a single sample sequenced in a study of blood T cell repertoires in COVID-19. Data came from immunoSEQ multiplex PCR; TCRdb stores just in-frame clones and leaves some out. The data contain some 96,000 clones, 88% of them seen just once; the ten biggest clones take up approximately 5.3%. Source material: peripheral blood. All receptors come from a human donor in a cohort sampled during active COVID-19.

The chain combines TRBV28 with TRBJ2-7; 9 bases are shared with TRBD1. The CDR3 consists of 16 residues. Germline V lookup: CDR1 MDHEN, CDR2 SYDVKM. V was clipped by 6 bases and J by 2 bases; unmatched bases: 11. CDR3 sequence reads: CASSPFGTGRTYEQYF. CDR3 in DNA: TGTGCCAGCAGCCCTTTCGGGACAGGGCGGACCTACGAGCAGTACTTC.

This clone was seen only once. The rearrangement uses TRBV30 and TRBJ2-7; 8 bases align to TRBD2. J gave up 3 bases and V 3 bases, and 19 bases lay outside the gene matches. Germline V gene data show CDR1 as GTSNPN and CDR2 as SVGIG (reference sequence). The CDR3 extends over 18 amino acids. In nucleotides, the CDR3 is TGTGCCTGGAGCGGGTTGGTCGGGAGGGCCGGCCCGTACTACGAGCAGTACTTC. Translation: CAWSGLVGRAGPYYEQYF.

This chain joins TRBV24-1 and TRBJ2-1, with TRBD1 identical over 11 bases. Germline V gene sequence: CDR1 KGHDR, CDR2 SFDVKD. The CDR3 runs 16 residues. Trimming took 3 bases from V and 2 from J; bases not matched to a gene: 2. The CDR3 region is CATSDRTGGTYNEQFF. The CDR3 DNA reads TGTGCCACCAGTGATAGGACAGGGGGCACCTACAATGAGCAGTTCTTC.

This chain connects TRBV6-6 to TRBJ1-6; 7 nucleotides match TRBD1. Losses at the gene ends were 10 bases for V and 10 bases for J; bases not matched to a gene: 7. Germline values: CDR1 MNHNY, CDR2 SVGAGI (reference sequence). This CDR3 has 12 residues. The CDR3 DNA follows: TGTGCCACCAGCCACAGGGGCTCACCCCTCCACTTT. Translated, it gives CATSHRGSPLHF.

This chain uses TRBV11-2 with TRBJ2-1; weak D call: TRBD2 (5 bases). CDR3 length: 18 residues. Trimming cost V 3 bases and J 2 bases, with 20 bases left between them. The germline V gene encodes CDR1 SGHAT and CDR2 FQNNGV. In nucleotides, the CDR3 is TGTGCCAGCAGCTTGAGGGTACGACCCGTGGGAGCCTACAATGAGCAGTTCTTC. Translating gives CASSLRVRPVGAYNEQFF.

The J gene is TRBJ2-3, the V gene TRBV5-6; 7 bases map to TRBD2. The CDR3 totals 14 residues. Germline CDR1 and CDR2: SGHDT and YYEEEE. With 8 bases clipped from V and 0 bases from J, the junction kept 6 bases outside the gene matches. The DNA for the CDR3 is TGTGCCAGTAGGAGGCGGGGGAGCACAGATACGCAGTATTTT. This translates into CASRRRGSTDTQYF. Using reference TRBV5-6 and TRBJ2-3 for the parts outside the CDR3, the full variable domain is DAGVTQSPTHLIKTRGQQVTLRCSPKSGHDTVSWYQQALGQGPQFIFQYYEEEERQRGNFPDRFSGHQFPNYSSELNVNALLLGDSALYLCASRRRGSTDTQYFGPGTRLTVL.

The V and J genes are TRBV7-2 and TRBJ1-5; 7 bases are shared with TRBD1. Unmatched junction bases numbered 2, after V lost 3 bases and J lost 3 bases. In germline, CDR1 is SGHTA, CDR2 FQGNSA. The CDR3 sequence is 14 residues long. The CDR3 protein is CASSLTGPNQPQHF. The CDR3 coding sequence is TGTGCCAGCAGCTTGACAGGGCCCAATCAGCCCCAGCATTTT.

In DNA, the CDR3 is TGTGCCAGCCGCGCTAACTATGGCTACACCTTC. Translated: CASRANYGYTF. V and J are TRBV27 and TRBJ1-2; D not certain. Germline V gene sequence: CDR1 MNHEY, CDR2 SMNVEV (reference sequence). The ends were cut back, 8 bases at V and 0 bases at J, with 4 bases in the middle. The length of the CDR3 is 11 residues.

This clone was detected once. The genes are TRBV19 and TRBJ2-5, with 8 bases identical to TRBD1. V lost 5 bases and J lost 5; bases outside the gene matches: 19. Germline V gene sequence: CDR1 LNHDA, CDR2 SQIVND (reference sequence). The CDR3 is 18 residues long. CDR3 sequence (DNA): TGTGCCAGTAGTTCTCCGGTATTAGGACAGGGTTTGAGGGAGACCCAGTACTTC. This gives the protein CASSSPVLGQGLRETQYF.

The rearrangement joins TRBV4-1 to TRBJ2-3; 9 nucleotides align to TRBD2. Trimming at V came to 0 bases and at J to 7 bases, leaving 8 bases not matched to a gene. This CDR3 region has 16 residues. Germline loops: CDR1 MGHRA, CDR2 YSYEKL. The CDR3 nucleotides read TGCGCCAGCAGCCAAGATCACGCTAGCGGGACCTATACGCAGTATTTT. Amino acid sequence: CASSQDHASGTYTQYF.

The J gene is TRBJ1-2, the V gene TRBV11-3; 7 positions match TRBD1. Per the germline V gene, CDR1 is SGHNT and CDR2 is YENEEA. The J segment lost 7 bases and the V segment lost 8 bases, leaving 16 bases of the junction unmatched. The CDR3 totals 15 residues. As DNA, the CDR3 is TGTGCCAGCGGGGGCCGGGACAGCGGAGGGGGTGGCTACACCTTC. This sequence encodes CASGGRDSGGGGYTF.

This clone was seen only once. The V call is TRBV2, the J call TRBJ2-1; 7 nucleotides agree with TRBD2. Germline-derived CDR1 and CDR2 are SNHLY and FYNNEI. The V segment lost 7 bases and the J segment 6 bases; nucleotides outside the gene matches: 12. The CDR3 has 15 amino acids. Here the CDR3 reads CASTKTSPQVNEQFF. CDR3 coding DNA: TGTGCCAGCACCAAGACTAGCCCACAAGTCAATGAGCAGTTCTTC.

V is TRBV6-2 or TRBV6-3 and J is TRBJ2-3; 9 bases are shared with TRBD1. This CDR3 has 17 residues. J gave up 7 bases and V 6 bases, and 17 bases lay outside the gene matches. CDR1 is MNHEY and CDR2 is SVGEGT in the germline V gene. The CDR3 loop reads CASSLPPDRGRGHTQYF. CDR3 DNA sequence: TGTGCCAGCAGCTTACCCCCCGACAGGGGGAGAGGCCATACGCAGTATTTT.

V usage is TRBV6-2 or TRBV6-3 and J usage is TRBJ2-1, with TRBD2 matching 7 bases. Germline V gene data show CDR1 as MNHEY and CDR2 as SVGEGT. The CDR3 runs to 15 residues. J lost 1 base, V lost 2 bases, and 2 bases had no gene match. Here the CDR3 DNA reads TGTGCCAGCAGTTACGTGCGGGGGTCCTACAATGAGCAGTTCTTC. The encoded protein is CASSYVRGSYNEQFF.

The chain employs TRBV30 and TRBJ2-5, with 9 positions matching TRBD1. V was clipped by 5 bases and J by 3 bases; unmatched bases: 7. The CDR3 is 14 amino acids. Per the germline V gene, CDR1 is GTSNPN and CDR2 is SVGIG (reference sequence). For the CDR3, the DNA is TGTGCCTGGGGGACAGGGTTAGGTGAAGAGACCCAGTACTTC. It specifies CAWGTGLGEETQYF.

The V and J genes are TRBV27 and TRBJ2-7, with D perhaps TRBD2 (5 bases). The CDR3 is made up of 15 amino acids. CDR1 is MNHEY, CDR2 SMNVEV, per germline (reference sequence). Trimming took off 3 bases at V and 6 bases at J, with 18 bases between the two ends. CDR3: CASSFVGGFGGEQYF. The DNA for the CDR3 is TGTGCCAGCAGTTTTGTCGGCGGGTTTGGCGGCGAGCAGTACTTC.

J is TRBJ1-2 and V is TRBV29-1; tentatively, D is TRBD1 (5 bases). The CDR3 contains 13 residues. CDR1 is SQVTM, CDR2 ANQGSEA, per germline. The V and J ends lost 7 bases and 4 bases respectively, with 16 bases between them. CDR3 amino acids: CSAKVTETYGYTF. The CDR3 DNA follows: TGCAGCGCCAAGGTGACAGAAACCTATGGCTACACCTTC.

The chain uses TRBV27 and TRBJ2-7; TRBD1 agrees at 7 bases. Trimming removed 3 bases from V and 3 bases from J; junction bases left unmatched: 5. Per the germline V gene, CDR1 is MNHEY and CDR2 is SMNVEV (reference sequence). This CDR3 region has 14 residues. DNA for the CDR3: TGTGCCAGCAGTTTTCAGGGGGACCACTACGAGCAGTACTTC. Its protein product is CASSFQGDHYEQYF.

J is TRBJ2-3 and V is TRBV5-4; 10 bases match TRBD2. Germline trimming cut 2 bases from V and 3 bases from J; bases unmatched to any gene: 3. This CDR3 spans 15 amino acids. Germline CDR1 reads SGHNT; CDR2 reads YYREEE (reference sequence). The CDR3 nucleotides read TGTGCCAGCAGCTTAGCGGGAGGGCCGACAGATACGCAGTATTTT. Protein sequence: CASSLAGGPTDTQYF.

This clone was counted many times. This sequence joins TRBV19 and TRBJ2-2, with D tentatively TRBD2 (5 bases). The V end lost 5 bases, the J end lost 8 bases, and 12 bases lay between the germline ends. CDR1 and CDR2 (germline): LNHDA, SQIVND (reference sequence). The CDR3 extends over 13 amino acids. The DNA for the CDR3 is TGTGCCAGTAGTCGTCCACCGGGGGGGGAGCTGTTTTTT. Its translation: CASSRPPGGELFF.

V is TRBV10-3 and J is TRBJ1-1, with TRBD1 as a possible D gene (5 bases). Germline V gene lookup returns CDR1 ENHRY and CDR2 SYGVKD. The V gene lost 3 bases and the J gene lost 1 base, with 18 bases spanning the gap. This CDR3 comprises 17 residues. CDR3 region: CAISEAGISGGNTEAFF. The CDR3 bases are TGTGCCATCAGTGAAGCCGGGATCTCCGGGGGGAACACTGAAGCTTTCTTT.

The J gene is TRBJ2-2, the V gene TRBV29-1; 8 nucleotides agree with TRBD2. This CDR3 comprises 13 residues. The J segment lost 6 bases and the V segment lost 5 bases, leaving 5 bases of the junction unmatched. Germline CDR1 SQVTM, CDR2 ANQGSEA. The CDR3 spells CSVPSGSAGELFF. CDR3 coding DNA: TGCAGCGTTCCCAGCGGGAGCGCCGGGGAGCTGTTTTTT.

This clone was detected once. The chain links TRBV6-4 to TRBJ1-1; TRBD1 is a possible D gene (6 bases). The CDR3 is made up of 14 amino acids. Germline lookup yields CDR1 MRHNA and CDR2 SNTAGT. V was pared by 6 bases and J by 11 bases, with 22 bases between. CDR3: CASRTDRQATAAFF. The DNA for the CDR3 is TGTGCCAGCAGGACCGACCGACAGGCCACGGCGGCTTTCTTT.

The V gene is TRBV6-6, the J gene TRBJ1-2; 7 bases match TRBD1. V was pared by 6 bases and J by 8 bases, with 18 bases of the junction left unmatched. There are 16 residues in the CDR3. CDR1 and CDR2 from the germline V gene are MNHNY and SVGAGI (reference sequence). CDR3 nucleotides: TGTGCCAGCAGAGCTACGGGAAGACAGGGTTTCTACGGCTACACCTTC. This translates into CASRATGRQGFYGYTF.

This chain joins TRBV18 and TRBJ1-6; 9 bases agree with TRBD1. The CDR3 is 16 residues long. V was pared by 6 bases and J by 6 bases, with 9 bases of the junction left unmatched. Germline V CDR1 and CDR2: KGHSH, LQKENI. CDR3 sequence reads: CASSQGQGSSNSPLHF. DNA for the CDR3: TGTGCCAGCTCCCAGGGACAGGGTTCGAGTAATTCACCCCTCCACTTT.

V gene TRBV27 combines with J gene TRBJ2-1; TRBD2 matches 15 bases. Losses at the gene ends were 6 bases for V and 9 bases for J; bases not matched to a gene: 21. The CDR3 sequence is 20 residues long. Germline assignment: CDR1 MNHEY and CDR2 SMNVEV (reference sequence). The CDR3 nucleotides are TGTGCCAGCAGATTCAATACCGGGACGTCGGGACTAGCGGGAGGTGGTGAGCAGTTCTTC. Amino acid sequence: CASRFNTGTSGLAGGGEQFF.